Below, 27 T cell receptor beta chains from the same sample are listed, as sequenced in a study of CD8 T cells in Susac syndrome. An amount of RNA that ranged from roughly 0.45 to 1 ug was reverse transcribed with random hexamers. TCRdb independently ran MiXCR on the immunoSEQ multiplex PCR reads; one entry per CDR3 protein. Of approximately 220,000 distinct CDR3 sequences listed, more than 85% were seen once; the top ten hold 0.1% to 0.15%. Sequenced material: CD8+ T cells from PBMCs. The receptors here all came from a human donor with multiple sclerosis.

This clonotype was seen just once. CDR3 in amino acids: CASRPGFQETQYF. The DNA of the CDR3 is TGTGCCAGCAGGCCTGGGTTCCAAGAGACCCAGTACTTC. The rearrangement joins TRBV2 to TRBJ2-5; D remains ambiguous. The length of the CDR3 is 13 residues. Deletions cut 6 bases from V and 1 base from J, with 9 bases between. In germline, CDR1 is SNHLY, CDR2 FYNNEI.

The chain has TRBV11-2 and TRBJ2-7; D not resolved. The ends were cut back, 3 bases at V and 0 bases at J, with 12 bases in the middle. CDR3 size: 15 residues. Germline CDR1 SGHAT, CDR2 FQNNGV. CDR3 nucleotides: TGTGCCAGCAGCTTGGACCGACCTAGCTCCTACGAGCAGTACTTC. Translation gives CASSLDRPSSYEQYF. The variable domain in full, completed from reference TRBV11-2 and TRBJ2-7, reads EAGVAQSPRYKIIEKRQSVAFWCNPISGHATLYWYQQILGQGPKLLIQFQNNGVVDDSQLPKDRFSAERLKGVDSTLKIQPAKLEDSAVYLCASSLDRPSSYEQYFGPGTRLTVT.

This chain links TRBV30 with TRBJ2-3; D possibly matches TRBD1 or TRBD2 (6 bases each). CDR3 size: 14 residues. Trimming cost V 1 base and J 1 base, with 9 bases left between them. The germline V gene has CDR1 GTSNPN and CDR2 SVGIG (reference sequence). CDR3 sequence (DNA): TGTGCCTGGAGTGCGGGGGCCGGCACAGATACGCAGTATTTT. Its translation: CAWSAGAGTDTQYF.

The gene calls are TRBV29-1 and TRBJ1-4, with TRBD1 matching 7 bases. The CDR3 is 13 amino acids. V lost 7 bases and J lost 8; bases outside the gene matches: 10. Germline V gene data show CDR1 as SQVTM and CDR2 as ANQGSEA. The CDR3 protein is CSAQGDSGEKLFF. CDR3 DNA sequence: TGCAGCGCTCAGGGGGACAGCGGGGAAAAACTGTTTTTT.

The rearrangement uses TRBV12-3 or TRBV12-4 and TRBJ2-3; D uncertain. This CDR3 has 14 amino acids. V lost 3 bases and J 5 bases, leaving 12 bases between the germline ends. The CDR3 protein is CASSFEASGDTQYF. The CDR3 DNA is TGTGCCAGCAGTTTCGAAGCGTCGGGAGATACGCAGTATTTT.

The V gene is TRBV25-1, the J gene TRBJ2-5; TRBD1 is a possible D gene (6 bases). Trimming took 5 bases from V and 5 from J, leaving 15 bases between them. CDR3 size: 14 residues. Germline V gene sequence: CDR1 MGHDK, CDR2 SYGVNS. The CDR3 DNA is TGTGCCAGCAGTAGCCAGGGGACATGGGAGACCCAGTACTTC. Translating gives CASSSQGTWETQYF.

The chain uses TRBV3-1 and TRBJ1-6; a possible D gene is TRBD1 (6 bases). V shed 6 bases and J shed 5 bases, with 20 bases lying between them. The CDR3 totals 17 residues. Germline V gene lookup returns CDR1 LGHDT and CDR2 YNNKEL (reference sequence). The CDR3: CASSSSWGAGDNSPLHF. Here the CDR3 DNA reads TGTGCCAGCAGTTCAAGTTGGGGGGCCGGCGATAATTCACCCCTCCACTTT. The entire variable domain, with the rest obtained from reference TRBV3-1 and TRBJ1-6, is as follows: DTAVSQTPKYLVTQMGNDKSIKCEQNLGHDTMYWYKQDSKKFLKIMFSYNNKELIINETVPNRFSPKSPDKAHLNLHINSLELGDSAVYFCASSSSWGAGDNSPLHFGNGTRLTVT.

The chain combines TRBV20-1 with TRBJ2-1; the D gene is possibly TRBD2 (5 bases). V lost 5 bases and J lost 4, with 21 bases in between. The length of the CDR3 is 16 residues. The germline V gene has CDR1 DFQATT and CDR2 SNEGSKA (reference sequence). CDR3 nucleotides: TGCAGTGCTGTGGTCAATAGGACGGGGATTTACAATGAGCAGTTCTTC. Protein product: CSAVVNRTGIYNEQFF.

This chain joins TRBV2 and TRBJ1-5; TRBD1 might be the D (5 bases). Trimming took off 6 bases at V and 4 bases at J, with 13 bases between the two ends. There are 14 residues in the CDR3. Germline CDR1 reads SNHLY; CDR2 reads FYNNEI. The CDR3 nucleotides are TGTGCCAGCAGCACGGGGCAGAATAATCAGCCCCAGCATTTT. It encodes CASSTGQNNQPQHF.

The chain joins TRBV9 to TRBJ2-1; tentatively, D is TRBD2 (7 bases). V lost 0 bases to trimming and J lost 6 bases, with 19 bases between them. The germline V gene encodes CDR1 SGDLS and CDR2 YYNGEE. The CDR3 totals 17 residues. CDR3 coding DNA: TGTGCCAGCAGCGTAGCTTCCGGGGGGCCCCAGTTCAATGAGCAGTTCTTC. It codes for CASSVASGGPQFNEQFF.

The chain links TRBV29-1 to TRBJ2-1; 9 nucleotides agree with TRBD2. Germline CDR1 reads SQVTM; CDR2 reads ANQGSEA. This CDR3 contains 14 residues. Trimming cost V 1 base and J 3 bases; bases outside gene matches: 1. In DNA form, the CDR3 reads TGCAGCGTTGAAGGACTAGCGGACTACAATGAGCAGTTCTTC. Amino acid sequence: CSVEGLADYNEQFF.

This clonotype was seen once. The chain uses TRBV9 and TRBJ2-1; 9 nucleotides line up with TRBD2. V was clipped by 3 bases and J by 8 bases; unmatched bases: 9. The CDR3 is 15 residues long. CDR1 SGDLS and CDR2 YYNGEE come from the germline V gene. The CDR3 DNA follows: TGTGCCAGCAGCGCCGCTAGCGGGGCTGCTGATGAGCAGTTCTTC. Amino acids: CASSAASGAADEQFF.

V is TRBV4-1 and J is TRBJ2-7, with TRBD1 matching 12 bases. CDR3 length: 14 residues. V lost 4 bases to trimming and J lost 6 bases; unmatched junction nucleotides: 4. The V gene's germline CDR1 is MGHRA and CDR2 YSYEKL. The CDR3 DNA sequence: TGCGCCAGCAGCCCGGGACAGGGGGCCGCCGAGCAGTACTTC. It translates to CASSPGQGAAEQYF.

In DNA form, the CDR3 reads TGTGCCAGCAGCCAGCAAGAGACCCAGTACTTC. Amino acids: CASSQQETQYF. J is TRBJ2-5 and V is TRBV13; D is ambiguous. Trimming pared 5 bases from V and 2 bases from J, leaving 3 bases between. The CDR3 is 11 residues long. Germline V gene sequence: CDR1 PRHDT, CDR2 FYEKMQ (reference sequence). Full variable domain (outside the CDR3, taken from reference TRBV13 and TRBJ2-5): AAGVIQSPRHLIKEKRETATLKCYPIPRHDTVYWYQQGPGQDPQFLISFYEKMQSDKGSIPDRFSAQQFSDYHSELNMSSLELGDSALYFCASSQQETQYFGPGTRLLVL.

The DNA of the CDR3 is TGCGCCAGCAGCCAAGAAGGTCGGGGCCCCGATGAGCAGTTCTTC. Protein sequence: CASSQEGRGPDEQFF. V usage is TRBV4-1 and J usage is TRBJ2-1; tentatively, D is TRBD1 or TRBD2 (5 bases each). The CDR3 spans 15 residues. V gave up 0 bases and J gave up 8 bases, with 14 bases separating them. Germline V gives CDR1 MGHRA, CDR2 YSYEKL.

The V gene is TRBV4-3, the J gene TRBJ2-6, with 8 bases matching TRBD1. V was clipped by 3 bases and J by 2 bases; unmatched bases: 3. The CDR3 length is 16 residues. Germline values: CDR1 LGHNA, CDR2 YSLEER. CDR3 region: CASSHRTGTGANVLTF. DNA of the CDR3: TGCGCCAGCAGCCATAGGACAGGGACTGGGGCCAACGTCCTGACTTTC.

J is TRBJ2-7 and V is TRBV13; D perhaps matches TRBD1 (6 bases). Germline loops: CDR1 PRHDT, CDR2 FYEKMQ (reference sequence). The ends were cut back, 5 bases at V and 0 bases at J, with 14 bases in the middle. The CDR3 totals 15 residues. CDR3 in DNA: TGTGCCAGCAGCCAGCAGACAGGTAACTCCTACGAGCAGTACTTC. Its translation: CASSQQTGNSYEQYF. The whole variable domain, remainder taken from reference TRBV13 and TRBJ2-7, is AAGVIQSPRHLIKEKRETATLKCYPIPRHDTVYWYQQGPGQDPQFLISFYEKMQSDKGSIPDRFSAQQFSDYHSELNMSSLELGDSALYFCASSQQTGNSYEQYFGPGTRLTVT.

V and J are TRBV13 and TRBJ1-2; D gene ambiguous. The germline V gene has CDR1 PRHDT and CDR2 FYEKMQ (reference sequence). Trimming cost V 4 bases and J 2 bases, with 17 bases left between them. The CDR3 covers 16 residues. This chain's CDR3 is CASSSPGLEPNYGYTF. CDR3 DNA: TGTGCCAGCAGCTCCCCGGGCCTTGAACCCAACTATGGCTACACCTTC.

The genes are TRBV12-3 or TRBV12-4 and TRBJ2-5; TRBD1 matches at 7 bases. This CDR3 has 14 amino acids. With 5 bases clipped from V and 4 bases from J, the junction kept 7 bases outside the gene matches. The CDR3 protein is CASSPGTAGETQYF. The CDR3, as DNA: TGTGCCAGCAGTCCTGGGACAGCCGGAGAGACCCAGTACTTC.

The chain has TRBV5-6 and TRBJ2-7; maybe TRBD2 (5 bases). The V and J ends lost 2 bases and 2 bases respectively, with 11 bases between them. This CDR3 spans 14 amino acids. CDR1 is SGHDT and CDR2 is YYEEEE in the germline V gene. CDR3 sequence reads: CASSFDSSPYEQYF. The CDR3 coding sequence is TGTGCCAGCAGCTTCGATTCTAGCCCCTACGAGCAGTACTTC.

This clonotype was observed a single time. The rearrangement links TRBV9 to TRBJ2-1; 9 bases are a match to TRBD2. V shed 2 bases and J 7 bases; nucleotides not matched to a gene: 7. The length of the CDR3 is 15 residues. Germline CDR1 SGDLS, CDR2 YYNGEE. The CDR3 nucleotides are TGTGCCAGCAGCGTCATAGCGGGAGAGGTGAATGAGCAGTTCTTC. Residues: CASSVIAGEVNEQFF.

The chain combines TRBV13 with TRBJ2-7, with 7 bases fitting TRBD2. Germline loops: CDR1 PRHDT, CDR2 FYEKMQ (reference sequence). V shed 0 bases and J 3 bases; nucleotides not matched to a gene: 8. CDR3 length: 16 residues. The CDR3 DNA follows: TGTGCCAGCAGCTTAGGGGGGGGGATGTCTGGCTACGAGCAGTACTTC. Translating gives CASSLGGGMSGYEQYF.

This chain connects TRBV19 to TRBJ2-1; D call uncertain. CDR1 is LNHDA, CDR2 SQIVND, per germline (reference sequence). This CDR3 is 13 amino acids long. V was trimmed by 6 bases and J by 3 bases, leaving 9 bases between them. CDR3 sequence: CASSPMGYNEQFF. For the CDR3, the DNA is TGTGCCAGTAGCCCCATGGGCTACAATGAGCAGTTCTTC.

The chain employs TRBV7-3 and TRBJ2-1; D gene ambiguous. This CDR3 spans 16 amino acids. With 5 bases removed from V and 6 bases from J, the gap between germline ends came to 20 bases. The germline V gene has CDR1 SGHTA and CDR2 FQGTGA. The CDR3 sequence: CASSATRMGTPNEQFF. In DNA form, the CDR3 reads TGTGCCAGCAGCGCGACGAGAATGGGCACCCCCAATGAGCAGTTCTTC.

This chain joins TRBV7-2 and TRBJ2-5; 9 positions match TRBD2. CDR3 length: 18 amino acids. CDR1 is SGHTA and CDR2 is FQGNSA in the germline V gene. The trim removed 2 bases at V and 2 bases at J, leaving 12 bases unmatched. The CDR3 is CASSLIGGSGSGQETQYF. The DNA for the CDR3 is TGTGCCAGCAGCTTAATTGGAGGTAGCGGGAGCGGGCAAGAGACCCAGTACTTC.

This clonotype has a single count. CDR3 bases: TGTGCCAGCAGCTTGGGACAGGGGGTCTATGGCTACACCTTC. Its protein is CASSLGQGVYGYTF. The chain has TRBV7-9 and TRBJ1-2, with 11 bases identical to TRBD1. The length of the CDR3 is 14 residues. The germline gives CDR1 SEHNR, CDR2 FQNEAQ (reference sequence). Losses at the gene ends were 3 bases for V and 4 bases for J; bases not matched to a gene: 1. The full variable domain, completed using reference TRBV7-9 and TRBJ1-2, is DTGVSQNPRHKITKRGQNVTFRCDPISEHNRLYWYRQTLGQGPEFLTYFQNEAQLEKSRLLSDRFSAERPKGSFSTLEIQRTEQGDSAMYLCASSLGQGVYGYTFGSGTRLTVV.

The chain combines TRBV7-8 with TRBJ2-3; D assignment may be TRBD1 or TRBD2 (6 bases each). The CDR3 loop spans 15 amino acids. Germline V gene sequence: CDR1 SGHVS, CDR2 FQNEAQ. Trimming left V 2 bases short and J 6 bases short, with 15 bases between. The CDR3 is CASSLFSGAGDTQYF. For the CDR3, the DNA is TGTGCCAGCAGCTTATTTTCAGGGGCGGGGGATACGCAGTATTTT.